Below are 12 T cell receptor beta chains sequenced from a single sample in a study of OX40 agonist ivuxolimab in advanced cancers. Generated by immunoSEQ multiplex PCR, the TCRdb table keeps only in-frame clones and is missing some. The sample carries about 73,000 clones, around 90% recorded once. The sample in question was CD4+ or CD8+ T cells sorted from blood, obtained in a trial of the OX40 agonist ivuxolimab. The receptors come from an adult with an advanced solid tumor such as melanoma, head and neck, liver or kidney cancer.

The chain is built from TRBV6-6 and TRBJ1-4; D is unresolved. Germline-derived CDR1 and CDR2 are MNHNY and SVGAGI (reference sequence). The CDR3 has 14 amino acids. V gave up 3 bases and J gave up 8 bases, with 13 bases separating them. CDR3 loop: CASSYGQVSEKLFF. The CDR3, as DNA: TGTGCCAGCAGTTATGGCCAGGTATCCGAAAAACTGTTTTTT.

The V and J genes are TRBV14 and TRBJ2-7; D may be TRBD1 (6 bases). Per germline, CDR1 SGHDN and CDR2 FVKESK. V lost 4 bases, J lost 6 bases, and 19 bases lay in between. This CDR3 is built from 15 residues. In nucleotides, the CDR3 is TGTGCCAGCAGCCGTCAATCAACAGGGAACGGCGAGCAGTACTTC. It specifies CASSRQSTGNGEQYF.

This chain links TRBV6-7 with TRBJ1-5, with D perhaps matching TRBD1 (5 bases). TRBV6-7 is flagged as an ORF with uncertain function. V lost 6 bases and J 8 bases, leaving 20 bases between the germline ends. The CDR3 loop spans 15 amino acids. The CDR3 region is CASRSKGPLREPQHF. Here the CDR3 DNA reads TGTGCCAGCAGATCAAAGGGGCCTCTTCGGGAGCCCCAGCATTTT.

V is TRBV2 and J is TRBJ2-2; D might be TRBD2 (6 bases). The germline V gene has CDR1 SNHLY and CDR2 FYNNEI. The CDR3 spans 15 residues. V lost 6 bases and J lost 4, with 15 bases in between. CDR3 residues: CASSPFQAGTGELFF. Here the CDR3 DNA reads TGTGCCAGCAGCCCGTTCCAAGCGGGCACCGGGGAGCTGTTTTTT.

The chain uses TRBV4-3 and TRBJ1-1; D uncertain. V dropped 5 bases and J dropped 5 bases, with 15 bases sitting between them. The CDR3 is 14 amino acids. Germline V gene data show CDR1 as LGHNA and CDR2 as YSLEER. The CDR3 nucleotides read TGCGCCAGCAGCTACTCGACGGTGGGGACTGAAGCTTTCTTT. Translating it yields CASSYSTVGTEAFF.

The rearrangement joins TRBV5-5 to TRBJ2-6; D remains ambiguous. Germline lookup yields CDR1 SGHKS and CDR2 YYEKEE (reference sequence). The CDR3 loop spans 14 amino acids. V gave up 5 bases and J gave up 0 bases, with 6 bases separating them. In DNA, the CDR3 is TGTGCCAGCAGGGTACTCTCTGGGGCCAACGTCCTGACTTTC. Amino acid sequence: CASRVLSGANVLTF.

This chain joins TRBV28 and TRBJ2-4; D gene ambiguous. The germline gives CDR1 MDHEN, CDR2 SYDVKM. The germline V and J ends were trimmed by 6 bases and 0 bases, with 12 bases remaining between them. The CDR3 has 15 amino acids. CDR3 sequence (DNA): TGTGCCAGCAGCCGATACACTTTAGCCAAAAACATTCAGTACTTC. Amino acid sequence: CASSRYTLAKNIQYF.

The CDR3 spells CASSVEQGTYNEQFF. CDR3 DNA sequence: TGTGCCAGCAGCGTAGAGCAGGGGACCTACAATGAGCAGTTCTTC. V gene TRBV9 combines with J gene TRBJ2-1; possibly TRBD1 for D (6 bases). The germline CDR1 and CDR2 sequences are SGDLS and YYNGEE. V was clipped by 0 bases and J by 2 bases, with 9 bases between them. The CDR3 totals 15 residues.

The V and J genes are TRBV29-1 and TRBJ2-5; TRBD1 agrees at 8 bases. The CDR3 extends over 14 amino acids. V gave up 4 bases and J gave up 4 bases; unmatched junction bases: 8. Germline values: CDR1 SQVTM, CDR2 ANQGSEA. CDR3 sequence: CSVAAGGWGETQYF. DNA of the CDR3: TGCAGCGTTGCGGCAGGGGGCTGGGGAGAGACCCAGTACTTC.

The J gene is TRBJ2-7, the V gene TRBV19, with TRBD2 as a possible D gene (6 bases). Germline values: CDR1 LNHDA, CDR2 SQIVND (reference sequence). Trimming took 1 base from V and 13 from J, leaving 20 bases between them. This CDR3 has 14 residues. In DNA, the CDR3 is TGTGCCAGTAGTATAGGGGGACTCATCCACCCGCTTTACTTC. It encodes CASSIGGLIHPLYF. The variable domain in full, completed from reference TRBV19 and TRBJ2-7, reads DGGITQSPKYLFRKEGQNVTLSCEQNLNHDAMYWYRQDPGQGLRLIYYSQIVNDFQKGDIAEGYSVSREKKESFPLTVTSAQKNPTAFYLCASSIGGLIHPLYFGPGTRLTVT.

This chain links TRBV18 with TRBJ2-5; D is uncertain. Trimming cost V 3 bases and J 5 bases, with 13 bases left between them. The CDR3 is made up of 14 amino acids. Germline values: CDR1 KGHSH, CDR2 LQKENI. For the CDR3, the DNA is TGTGCCAGCTCACCCGACTGGATCCGGGAGACCCAGTACTTC. Translating gives CASSPDWIRETQYF.

The rearrangement joins TRBV18 to TRBJ1-5, with D perhaps TRBD1 (5 bases). The V gene lost 4 bases and the J gene lost 1 base, with 14 bases spanning the gap. Germline loops: CDR1 KGHSH, CDR2 LQKENI. The CDR3 covers 16 residues. The DNA for the CDR3 is TGTGCCAGCTCACGAACCCCGGGACTGAGCAATCAGCCCCAGCATTTT. It is translated as CASSRTPGLSNQPQHF.